These 9 T cell receptor beta chains originate from one sample sequenced in a study of control samples from healthy donors and cancer patients. The table came from immunoSEQ multiplex PCR; TCRdb's copy has only in-frame clones and leaves some out. This table has 90,000 to 150,000 clones, 88% appearing once. Sequencing used blood. These receptors all stem from a man aged 35 to 55 in good health.

The J gene is TRBJ2-2, the V gene TRBV27; 9 nucleotides agree with TRBD1. Germline-derived CDR1 and CDR2 are MNHEY and SMNVEV (reference sequence). V shed 4 bases and J 7 bases; nucleotides not matched to a gene: 7. The CDR3 length is 15 residues. The chain's CDR3 is CASSSRQGGGGELFF. The CDR3 nucleotides are TGTGCCAGCAGTTCGAGACAGGGGGGAGGCGGGGAGCTGTTTTTT.

The V gene is TRBV6-5, the J gene TRBJ1-2; 10 bases line up with TRBD1. CDR3 size: 15 residues. CDR1 MNHEY and CDR2 SVGAGI come from the germline V gene. The ends lost 0 bases at V and 6 bases at J; junction bases unmatched: 4. The chain's CDR3 is CASSYSSDRGNGYTF. Written as DNA, the CDR3 is TGTGCCAGCAGTTACTCGTCGGACAGGGGGAATGGCTACACCTTC.

The rearrangement uses TRBV13 and TRBJ1-6; D ambiguous. Per the germline V gene, CDR1 is PRHDT and CDR2 is FYEKMQ (reference sequence). The CDR3 spans 13 residues. Between the trimmed V and J ends, which lost 1 base and 6 bases, there was a span of 4 bases. The chain's CDR3 is CASSLDRNSPLHF. CDR3 in DNA: TGTGCCAGCAGCTTAGACCGTAATTCACCCCTCCACTTT.

The rearrangement uses TRBV25-1 and TRBJ1-6, with D possibly being TRBD1 (5 bases). CDR3 length: 17 amino acids. V lost 4 bases and J 9 bases, leaving 22 bases between the germline ends. CDR1 is MGHDK, CDR2 SYGVNS, per germline. The DNA of the CDR3 is TGTGCCAGCAGTGCCGCCGGGGCTGGGGGTTCCTTTTCACCCCTCCACTTT. This codes for CASSAAGAGGSFSPLHF.

This chain links TRBV11-2 with TRBJ1-6; no clear D gene. The V and J ends lost 1 base and 10 bases respectively, with 14 bases between them. The germline V gene has CDR1 SGHAT and CDR2 FQNNGV. The length of the CDR3 is 15 residues. CDR3 bases: TGTGCCAGCAGCTTAGCCCCGAGGGCGGAATCACCCCTCCACTTT. Protein: CASSLAPRAESPLHF.

The V and J genes are TRBV2 and TRBJ1-1; unclear D gene. The CDR3 has 16 residues. CDR1 is SNHLY and CDR2 is FYNNEI in the germline V gene. V gave up 4 bases and J gave up 5 bases, with 20 bases separating them. CDR3 in DNA: TGTGCCAGCAGTGCCCAGGAGGCCACGTTGGGAACTGAAGCTTTCTTT. It specifies CASSAQEATLGTEAFF.

The chain couples TRBV24-1 to TRBJ2-1; TRBD2 matches 8 bases. The germline V gene has CDR1 KGHDR and CDR2 SFDVKD. Trimming took 3 bases from V and 3 from J; bases not matched to a gene: 6. The CDR3 is 16 residues long. CDR3 nucleotide sequence: TGTGCCACCAGTGATCATAGCGGGGTGAACTACAATGAGCAGTTCTTC. Its translation: CATSDHSGVNYNEQFF.

This rearrangement joins TRBV10-1 to TRBJ1-1; 10 bases line up with TRBD1. The CDR3 sequence is 16 residues long. CDR1 is WNHNN and CDR2 is SYGVQD in the germline V gene (reference sequence). Unmatched junction bases numbered 10, after V lost 8 bases and J lost 1 base. The CDR3 region has the DNA TGCGCCAGCCTTAGGACAGGGGGAAATCGGAACACTGAAGCTTTCTTT. Its translation is CASLRTGGNRNTEAFF.

CDR3 sequence reads: CASSYSGRGYNEQFF. CDR3 in DNA: TGTGCCAGCAGTTACTCGGGCAGGGGATACAATGAGCAGTTCTTC. The rearrangement uses TRBV6-5 and TRBJ2-1; weak D call: TRBD1 (6 bases). V was pared by 0 bases and J by 4 bases, with 10 bases between. The germline V gene has CDR1 MNHEY and CDR2 SVGAGI. This CDR3 comprises 15 residues.